The clone carrying this TCR beta chain showed up just once. The data originate from a study of blood T cell repertoires in COVID-19. Background on the study: Collection of acute and convalescent COVID-19 samples took place in the United States, Italy and Spain.

The assay was immunoSEQ multiplex PCR, and TCRdb's table has in-frame clones only and misses some. This sample yields around 400,000 clones, of which around 90% are seen a single time; 1% to 1.5% belongs to the top ten. The germline V gene has CDR1 LGHDT and CDR2 YNNKEL (reference sequence). This CDR3 spans 17 amino acids. The ends lost 2 bases at V and 8 bases at J; junction bases unmatched: 13. Sample: peripheral blood. This clonotype originated in a man aged 35-49 years with acute or convalescent COVID-19. The chain has TRBV3-1 (or the pseudogene TRBV3-2) and TRBJ1-4, with 8 bases lining up with TRBD1. CDR3 nucleotides: TGTGCCAGCAGCCAAACCCAAGCAGGGGGCGCAGGCGAAAAACTGTTTTTT. Its translation: CASSQTQAGGAGEKLFF.